This TCR beta chain stems from a study of identifying expanded T cells in peripheral blood. Study outcomes and limitations: Across healthy donors, higher total template counts meant significantly greater approximately 2-week count variance. Technical replicates showed about 1.1 changed clones; two weeks roughly 16; four weeks 19.

TCRdb's table, derived via immunoSEQ multiplex PCR, lists solely in-frame clones and lacks some. This sample has under 130,000 clones, with approximately 90% found just once. Healthy donors had no documented immune events, such as infections, while sampled. CDR3 length: 15 residues. Germline V gene sequence: CDR1 SGHAT, CDR2 FQNNGV. V lost 6 bases and J lost 0, with 15 bases in between. About this clone itself: Antigen unknown.

The chain is built from TRBV11-2 and TRBJ2-7; TRBD1 or TRBD2 may be the D gene (5 bases each). This sequence originates from a person between 18 and 69 years old in good health. Sample: blood. Here the CDR3 reads CASSDGLTASYEQYF. The DNA of the CDR3 is TGTGCCAGCAGTGACGGACTGACAGCCTCCTACGAGCAGTACTTC.